This T cell receptor beta chain was identified during a study of blood T cells in healthy people across ages. Sample-barcoded 5' priming and a J-beta primer mix drove a second PCR of about 6 to 12 cycles. In TCRdb, the 5' RACE reads were re-called with MiXCR into one record per CDR3 protein. The sample has nearly 800,000 distinct CDR3 sequences, roughly three fifths seen once. Germline loops: CDR1 MDHEN, CDR2 SYDVKM. Trimming left V 11 bases short and J 3 bases short, with 14 bases between. The CDR3 consists of 13 residues. The chain is built from TRBV28 and TRBJ2-1; D is unclear. The specimen sequenced was blood. This TCR was sampled from a man aged 35 to 55 in good health. The CDR3 sequence: CACTLSGYNEQFF. CDR3 coding DNA: TGTGCCTGCACCTTGAGTGGCTACAATGAGCAGTTCTTC. Based on the CDR3 plus reference TRBV28 and TRBJ2-1, the full variable domain is DVKVTQSSRYLVKRTGEKVFLECVQDMDHENMFWYRQDPGLGLRLIYFSYDVKMKEKGDIPEGYSVSREKKERFSLILESASTNQTSMYLCACTLSGYNEQFFGPGTRLTVL.